These T cell receptor beta chains were read from a single sample in a study of shared T cell receptors in the human thymus. Repertoires were generated with immunoSEQ multiplex PCR, while TCRdb's copy carries only in-frame clones and drops some. The sample contains over 450,000 clones, around three quarters of which appear only once. These data were likewise used in another study, on human thymus T cells.

Sequencing used thymocytes. These receptors came from a boy in the first two years of life with a congenital heart defect. CDR3s include the opening cysteine and the closing phenylalanine or tryptophan. Where a row states a size, it is once, few, many or the class of an expanded clone; other rows omit it.

TRBJ2-7 - TRBV5-1 CASSLDGTSGRISYEQYF
TRBJ2-5 few TRBV27 CASSLRRGTVQETQYF
TRBJ2-2 - TRBV30 CAWGWAGGNTGELFF
TRBJ2-3 - TRBV6-5 CASSRPGTDTQYF
TRBJ2-5 - TRBV7-9 CASSPSLAGGRWTQYF
TRBJ2-3 few TRBV27 CASSFRSRDSPLLQYF
TRBJ2-5 - TRBV10-3 CAISESRASGRGVETQYF
TRBJ2-3 few TRBV30 CAWRVGPGTSGTSTDTQYF
TRBJ2-5 - TRBV27 CASSCRPRPGRTELETQYF
TRBJ2-3 - TRBV4-3 CASSPDGTEDTDTQYF
TRBJ2-1 - TRBV29-1 CSVKTSGILPEANEQFF
TRBJ1-3 few TRBV5-3 CARRREWWGSAGNTIYF
TRBJ2-1 - TRBV7-2 CASSLRGSGREEQFF
TRBJ2-3 - TRBV5-4 CASSLADTLAGVNSTDTQYF
TRBJ2-1 - TRBV6-1 CASSGGESGNEQFF
TRBJ2-5 - TRBV7-8 CASSQGLAGGCDPETQYF
TRBJ2-5 - TRBV13 CASSSGLAGGQETQYF
TRBJ2-7 - TRBV11-3 CASSFLQRRTYEQYF
TRBJ2-7 - TRBV14 CASSQGGLAGAHEQYF
TRBJ2-2 - TRBV5-6 CASSLCSEAVTTNTGELFF